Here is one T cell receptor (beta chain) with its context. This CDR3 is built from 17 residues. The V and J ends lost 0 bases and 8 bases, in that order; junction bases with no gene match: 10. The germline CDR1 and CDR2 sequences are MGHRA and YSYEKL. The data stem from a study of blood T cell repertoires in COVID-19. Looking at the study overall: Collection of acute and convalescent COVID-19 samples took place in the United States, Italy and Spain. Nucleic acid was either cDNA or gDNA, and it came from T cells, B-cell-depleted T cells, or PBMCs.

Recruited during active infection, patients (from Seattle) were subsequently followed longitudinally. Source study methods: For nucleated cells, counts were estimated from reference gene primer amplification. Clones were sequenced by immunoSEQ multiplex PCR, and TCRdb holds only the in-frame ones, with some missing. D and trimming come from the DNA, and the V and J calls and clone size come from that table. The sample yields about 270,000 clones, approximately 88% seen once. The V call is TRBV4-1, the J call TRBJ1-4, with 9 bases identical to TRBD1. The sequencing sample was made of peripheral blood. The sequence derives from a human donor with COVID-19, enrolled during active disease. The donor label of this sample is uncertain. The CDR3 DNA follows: TGCGCCAGCAGCCAAGAATTTTTCGGACAGGGGCGCGAAAAACTGTTTTTT. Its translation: CASSQEFFGQGREKLFF.